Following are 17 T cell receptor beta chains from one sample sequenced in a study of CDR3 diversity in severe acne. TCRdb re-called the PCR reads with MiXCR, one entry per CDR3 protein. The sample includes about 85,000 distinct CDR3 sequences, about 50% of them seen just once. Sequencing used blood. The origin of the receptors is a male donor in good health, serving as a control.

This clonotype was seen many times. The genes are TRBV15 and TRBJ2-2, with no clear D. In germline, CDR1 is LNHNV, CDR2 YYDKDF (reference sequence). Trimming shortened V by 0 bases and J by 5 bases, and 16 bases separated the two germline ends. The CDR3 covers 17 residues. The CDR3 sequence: CATSREPYSFRTGELFF. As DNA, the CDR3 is TGTGCCACCAGCAGAGAGCCGTATTCCTTTCGTACCGGGGAGCTGTTTTTT.

As DNA, the CDR3 is TGCAGTGCCAGCAGGAACAGATTCATGAACACTGAAGCTTTCTTT. This encodes CSASRNRFMNTEAFF. This chain connects TRBV20-1 to TRBJ1-1, with D unclear. Per the germline V gene, CDR1 is DFQATT and CDR2 is SNEGSKA (reference sequence). The V gene lost 6 bases and the J gene lost 0 bases, with 17 bases spanning the gap. This CDR3 contains 15 residues.

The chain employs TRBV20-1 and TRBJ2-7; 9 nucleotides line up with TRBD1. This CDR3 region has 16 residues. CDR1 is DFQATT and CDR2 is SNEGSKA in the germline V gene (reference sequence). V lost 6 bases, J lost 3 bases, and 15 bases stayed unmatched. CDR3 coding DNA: TGCAGTGCCAGACTCTCGGGACAGGGCGGAAGCTACGAGCAGTACTTC. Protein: CSARLSGQGGSYEQYF.

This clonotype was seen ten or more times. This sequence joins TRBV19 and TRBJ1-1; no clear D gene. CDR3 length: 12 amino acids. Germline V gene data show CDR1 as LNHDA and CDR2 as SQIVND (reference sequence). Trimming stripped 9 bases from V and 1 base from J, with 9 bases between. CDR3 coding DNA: TGTGCCAGCGGGCCCGGGAACACTGAAGCTTTCTTT. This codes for CASGPGNTEAFF.

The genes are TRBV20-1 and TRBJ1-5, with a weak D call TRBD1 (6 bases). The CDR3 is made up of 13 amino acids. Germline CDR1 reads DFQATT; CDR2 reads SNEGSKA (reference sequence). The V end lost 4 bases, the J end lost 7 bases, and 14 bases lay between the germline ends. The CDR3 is CSAKSGAAQPQHF. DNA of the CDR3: TGCAGTGCTAAGTCAGGGGCTGCGCAGCCCCAGCATTTT.

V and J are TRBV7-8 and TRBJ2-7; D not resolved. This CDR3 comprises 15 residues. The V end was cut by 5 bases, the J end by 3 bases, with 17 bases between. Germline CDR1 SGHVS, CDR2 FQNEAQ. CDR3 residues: CASSQNPAMDYEQYF. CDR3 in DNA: TGTGCCAGCAGCCAAAATCCCGCGATGGACTACGAGCAGTACTTC.

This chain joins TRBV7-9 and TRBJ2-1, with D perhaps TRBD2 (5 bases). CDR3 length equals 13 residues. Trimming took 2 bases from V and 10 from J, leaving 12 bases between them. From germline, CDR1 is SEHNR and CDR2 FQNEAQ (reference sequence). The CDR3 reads CASSLTGNREQFF. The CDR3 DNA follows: TGTGCCAGCAGCTTAACGGGGAATCGGGAGCAGTTCTTC.

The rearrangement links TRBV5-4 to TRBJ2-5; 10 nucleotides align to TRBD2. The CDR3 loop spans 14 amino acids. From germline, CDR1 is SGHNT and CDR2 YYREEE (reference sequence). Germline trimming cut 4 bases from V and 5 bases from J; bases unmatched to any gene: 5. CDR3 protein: CASSSSGLAETQYF. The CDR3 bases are TGTGCCAGCAGCAGCTCGGGACTAGCGGAGACCCAGTACTTC.

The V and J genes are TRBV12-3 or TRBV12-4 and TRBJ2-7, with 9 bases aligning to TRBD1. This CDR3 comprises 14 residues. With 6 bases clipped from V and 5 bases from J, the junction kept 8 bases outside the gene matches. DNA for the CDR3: TGTGCCAGCAGACGCGGACAGGGGAACCACGAGCAGTACTTC. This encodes CASRRGQGNHEQYF.

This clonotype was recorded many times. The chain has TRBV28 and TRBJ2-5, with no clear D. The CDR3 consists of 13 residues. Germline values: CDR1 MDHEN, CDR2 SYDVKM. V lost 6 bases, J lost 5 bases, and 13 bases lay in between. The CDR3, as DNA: TGTGCCAGCAGCGATCAACACGGGGAGACCCAGTACTTC. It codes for CASSDQHGETQYF.

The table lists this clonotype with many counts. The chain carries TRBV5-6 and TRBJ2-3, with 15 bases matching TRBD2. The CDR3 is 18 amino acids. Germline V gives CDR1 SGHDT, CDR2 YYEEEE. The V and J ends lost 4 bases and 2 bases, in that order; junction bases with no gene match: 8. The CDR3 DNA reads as TGTGCCAGCAGCGCTAGGACTAGCGGGGGGGAACTCACAGATACGCAGTATTTT. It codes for CASSARTSGGELTDTQYF.

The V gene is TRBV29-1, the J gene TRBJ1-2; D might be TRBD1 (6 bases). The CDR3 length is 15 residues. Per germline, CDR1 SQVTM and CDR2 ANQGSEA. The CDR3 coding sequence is TGCAGTGCTAGTGCCCTGGGTTACAGGGAGAGCGGCTACACCTTC. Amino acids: CSASALGYRESGYTF.

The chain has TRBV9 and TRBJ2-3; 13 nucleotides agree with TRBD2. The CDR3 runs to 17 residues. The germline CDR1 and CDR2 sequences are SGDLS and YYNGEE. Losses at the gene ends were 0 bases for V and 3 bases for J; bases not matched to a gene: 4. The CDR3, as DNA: TGTGCCAGCAGCGTAGCTGGACTAGCGGGAGTGACAGATACGCAGTATTTT. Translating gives CASSVAGLAGVTDTQYF.

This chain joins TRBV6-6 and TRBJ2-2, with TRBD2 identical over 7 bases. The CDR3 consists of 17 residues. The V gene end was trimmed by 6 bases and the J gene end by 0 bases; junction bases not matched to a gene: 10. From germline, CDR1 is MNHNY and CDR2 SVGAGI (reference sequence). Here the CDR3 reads CASSVTAAGANTGELFF. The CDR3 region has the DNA TGTGCCAGCAGCGTAACTGCGGCGGGGGCGAACACCGGGGAGCTGTTTTTT.

As DNA, the CDR3 is TGCGCCAGCAGCGCCGGGACAGGGGGCTACACTGAAGCTTTCTTT. Translated: CASSAGTGGYTEAFF. The V and J genes are TRBV5-1 and TRBJ1-1, with TRBD1 matching 12 bases. This CDR3 is built from 15 residues. V gave up 4 bases and J gave up 3 bases; unmatched junction bases: 4. CDR1 is SGHRS and CDR2 is YFSETQ in the germline V gene.

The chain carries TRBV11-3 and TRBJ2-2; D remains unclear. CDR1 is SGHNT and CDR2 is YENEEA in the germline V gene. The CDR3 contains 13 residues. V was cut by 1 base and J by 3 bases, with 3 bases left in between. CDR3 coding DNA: TGTGCCAGCAGCTTAGTGGACACCGGGGAGCTGTTTTTT. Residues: CASSLVDTGELFF.

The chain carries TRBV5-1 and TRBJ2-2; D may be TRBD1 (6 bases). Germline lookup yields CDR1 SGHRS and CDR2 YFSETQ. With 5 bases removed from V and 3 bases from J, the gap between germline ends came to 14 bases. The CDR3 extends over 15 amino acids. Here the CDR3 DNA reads TGCGCCAGCAGGTTCGGATCAGGGGACACCGGGGAGCTGTTTTTT. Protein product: CASRFGSGDTGELFF.